The clone carrying this T cell receptor (beta chain) was found once. Its specificity is unknown. The entry originates in a study of cytomegalovirus exposure and HLA in healthy donors. Study observations and caveats: It was approximately 160 TCR beta chains that were listed as cytomegalovirus-associated.

V trimming: 4 bases; J trimming: 6 bases; junction bases outside the gene matches: 7. Per germline, CDR1 SGHDN and CDR2 FVKESK. The CDR3 runs to 14 residues. Vbeta (60) and Jbeta (13) primers were used in the PCR. Some clones are missing from TCRdb's copy, which holds only in-frame ones; the method was immunoSEQ multiplex PCR. The table includes 77,000 or so clones, approximately 75% detected once. The receptor was isolated from a woman in her thirties or forties in good health and CMV-seronegative. The chain uses TRBV14 and TRBJ1-2; 8 bases are shared with TRBD1. The material sequenced was PBMCs. The CDR3 is CASSPAWTGNGYTF. For the CDR3, the DNA is TGTGCCAGCAGCCCAGCTTGGACAGGGAATGGCTACACCTTC.